The clone carrying this T cell receptor (beta chain) was detected only a few times. Here immunoSEQ multiplex PCR was the method, and the copy in TCRdb shows in-frame clones only, minus some. The sample carries 150,000 or so clones, around 80% recorded once. The entry originates in a study of blood T cell repertoires in COVID-19. V lost 3 bases and J 10 bases, leaving 21 bases between the germline ends. From germline, CDR1 is SEHNR and CDR2 FQNEAQ (reference sequence). This CDR3 spans 15 amino acids. V and J are TRBV7-9 and TRBJ1-2; perhaps TRBD1 as D (5 bases). Sequences were obtained from peripheral blood. The receptor was derived from a man in his 60s with active or convalescent COVID-19. CDR3 nucleotide sequence: TGTGCCAGCAGCTTTCTAGGGGTTGGCAGGGAGGACTACACCTTC. This translates into CASSFLGVGREDYTF.